Each of the 14 T cell receptor beta chains below was sequenced from the same sample in a study of Graves' ophthalmopathy and Graves' hyperthyroidism. The TCR beta CDR3 regions underwent amplification from RNA transcripts. Second-round multiplex PCR followed a first-round RT-PCR using HTBI primers. TCRdb reprocessed the multiplex PCR reads via MiXCR and lists one record per CDR3 protein. This sample has fewer than 70,000 distinct CDR3 sequences, with around 50% found just once. Sequenced input: peripheral blood. Receptor source: an adult woman with Graves' ophthalmopathy.

The chain links TRBV7-9 to TRBJ2-1; the match to TRBD2 covers 11 bases. V lost 4 bases to trimming and J lost 8 bases; unmatched junction nucleotides: 7. The germline gives CDR1 SEHNR, CDR2 FQNEAQ (reference sequence). The CDR3 consists of 15 residues. For the CDR3, the DNA is TGTGCCAGCAGCTCTAGCGGGAGGCTTAACGATGAGCAGTTCTTC. Protein product: CASSSSGRLNDEQFF.

This clonotype appeared a single time. CDR3 in DNA: TGTGCTAGTGGTTTGGGCAGCTCCTACAATGAGCAGTTCTTC. The encoded protein is CASGLGSSYNEQFF. The chain couples TRBV9 to TRBJ2-1; D gene uncertain. In germline, CDR1 is SGDLS, CDR2 YYNGEE. CDR3 size: 14 residues. Combining the CDR3 with reference TRBV9 and TRBJ2-1 gives the whole variable domain DSGVTQTPKHLITATGQRVTLRCSPRSGDLSVYWYQQSLDQGLQFLIQYYNGEERAKGNILERFSAQQFPDLHSELNLSSLELGDSALYFCASGLGSSYNEQFFGPGTRLTVL.

This chain joins TRBV5-1 and TRBJ1-1; tentative D call: TRBD1 (6 bases). This CDR3 spans 13 amino acids. V gave up 5 bases and J gave up 9 bases, with 17 bases separating them. Germline values: CDR1 SGHRS, CDR2 YFSETQ. The CDR3 reads CASSNTGGTKAFF. CDR3 bases: TGCGCCAGCAGTAACACCGGGGGCACAAAAGCTTTCTTT.

As for this clonotype: A much larger clone is a single base away; this may be a read error. CDR3 DNA: TGTGCCACCAGCTTCGGTTGGGGCTCTGGGGCCAACGTCCTGACTTTC. Translation: CATSFGWGSGANVLTF. The chain is built from TRBV15 and TRBJ2-6, with D hard to call. V was shortened by 5 bases and J by 0 bases, with 11 bases between the two germline ends. Germline-derived CDR1 and CDR2 are LNHNV and YYDKDF (reference sequence). This CDR3 contains 16 residues. Looking up the rest from reference TRBV15 and TRBJ2-6 gives the full variable domain: DAMVIQNPRYQVTQFGKPVTLSCSQTLNHNVMYWYQQKSSQAPKLLFHYYDKDFNNEADTPDNFQSRRPNTSFCFLDIRSPGLGDTAMYLCATSFGWGSGANVLTFGAGSRLTVL.

The rearrangement uses TRBV15 and TRBJ2-1; D unresolved. The germline V and J ends were trimmed by 1 base and 14 bases, with 12 bases remaining between them. CDR3 size: 12 residues. From germline, CDR1 is LNHNV and CDR2 YYDKDF (reference sequence). CDR3 nucleotide sequence: TGTGCCACCAGCAGAGTGAAACGTGGGAAGTTCTTC. Translated: CATSRVKRGKFF. Full variable domain (outside the CDR3, taken from reference TRBV15 and TRBJ2-1): DAMVIQNPRYQVTQFGKPVTLSCSQTLNHNVMYWYQQKSSQAPKLLFHYYDKDFNNEADTPDNFQSRRPNTSFCFLDIRSPGLGDTAMYLCATSRVKRGKFFGPGTRLTVL.

This clonotype was observed many times. The chain couples TRBV10-3 to TRBJ2-3; D call uncertain. The CDR3 is 14 amino acids. Germline V lookup: CDR1 ENHRY, CDR2 SYGVKD. V was shortened by 6 bases and J by 4 bases, with 14 bases between the two germline ends. The CDR3 DNA reads TGTGCCATCAGCAAGTCTCAACAAGCAGATACGCAGTATTTT. It encodes CAISKSQQADTQYF.

As to this clonotype: This CDR3 fails to terminate in the conserved phenylalanine or tryptophan, so it likely reflects a read error. No DNA is shown, since the ends of the CDR3 on it are uncertain; the CDR3 is the one TCRdb lists. V usage is TRBV7-2 and J usage is TRBJ1-6; the D call TRBD1 from the table was never checked on the DNA. CDR1 and CDR2 (germline): SGHTA, FQGNSA. The CDR3 sequence runs 12 residues, both termini included. The CDR3 sequence: CASSTTRDSANY.

The rearrangement uses TRBV28 and TRBJ2-1; D gene uncertain. Trimming stripped 1 base from V and 6 bases from J, with 4 bases between. Germline CDR1 is MDHEN and CDR2 is SYDVKM. The CDR3 length is 12 residues. The CDR3 DNA reads TGTGCCAGCAGTTTATATGGCAATGAGCAGTTCTTC. As protein: CASSLYGNEQFF.

V usage is TRBV5-1 and J usage is TRBJ2-3, with D perhaps TRBD1 (5 bases). This CDR3 region has 15 residues. Germline lookup yields CDR1 SGHRS and CDR2 YFSETQ. V shed 2 bases and J shed 11 bases, with 21 bases lying between them. The CDR3 coding sequence is TGCGCCAGCAGCTTATCAGGGAAGGATTACAATGAGCAGTATTTT. Its translation is CASSLSGKDYNEQYF.

This clonotype was seen ten or more times. The rearrangement uses TRBV20-1 and TRBJ1-1; TRBD1 is a possible D gene (6 bases). V gave up 6 bases and J gave up 2 bases, with 25 bases separating them. Germline V gene lookup returns CDR1 DFQATT and CDR2 SNEGSKA (reference sequence). CDR3 length: 17 amino acids. DNA of the CDR3: TGCAGTGCCCCCGTTCGGGGGCCTGAGCCTCTTAACACTGAAGCTTTCTTT. Its translation: CSAPVRGPEPLNTEAFF.

This clonotype was found many times. The chain links TRBV12-3 or TRBV12-4 to TRBJ1-4; TRBD1 aligns across 9 bases. This CDR3 is built from 14 residues. With V trimmed by 3 bases and J by 5 bases, 1 base remained unmatched. Written as DNA, the CDR3 is TGTGCCAGCAGTTTTGGACAGGGGAATGAAAAACTGTTTTTT. It codes for CASSFGQGNEKLFF.

This clonotype was picked up one time. The chain has TRBV5-1 and TRBJ2-3; 10 nucleotides agree with TRBD2. The trim removed 1 base at V and 3 bases at J, leaving 11 bases unmatched. CDR3 length equals 18 residues. The germline CDR1 and CDR2 sequences are SGHRS and YFSETQ. In DNA form, the CDR3 reads TGCGCCAGCAGCTTGATGGTCTCTAGCGGGAGCTCTACAGATACGCAGTATTTT. This translates into CASSLMVSSGSSTDTQYF.

This clonotype was detected ten times or more. This sequence joins TRBV4-2 and TRBJ2-5; tentatively, D is TRBD1 (5 bases). Trimming removed 0 bases from V and 5 bases from J, with 19 bases in between. This CDR3 comprises 17 residues. CDR1 LGHNA and CDR2 YNFKEQ come from the germline V gene. The CDR3 sequence is CASSQDEGRAGYETQYF. In DNA form, the CDR3 reads TGTGCCAGCAGCCAAGATGAAGGCCGGGCAGGGTATGAGACCCAGTACTTC.

Notes on this clonotype: The junction differs from germline at one of its ends, possibly a read error. This sequence joins TRBV11-1 and TRBJ2-2, with D possibly TRBD1 on 7 matching bases. This CDR3 spans 14 amino acids. Germline lookup yields CDR1 SGHAT and CDR2 FQDESV (reference sequence). In DNA, the CDR3 is TGTGCCAACAGCATAAAACAGGGGACGGGGGAGCTGTTCTTT. It yields the protein CANSIKQGTGELFF.